The next 30 T cell receptor beta chains were all read from a single sample in a study of T cell repertoires in cytomegalovirus infection. TCRdb processed the reads anew with MiXCR; each CDR3 protein has one entry. The sample shows 150,000 to 200,000 distinct CDR3 sequences, about 30% of them seen only once. The specimen sequenced was PBMCs. The receptors shown here come from a human donor in good health (CMV status not recorded). Some clones in this sample may be carry-over from other donors' samples.

The CDR3 here is CASSPDGGPYNEQFF. CDR3 in DNA: TGTGCCAGCAGCCCAGACGGGGGGCCCTACAATGAGCAGTTCTTC. The chain links TRBV12-3 or TRBV12-4 to TRBJ2-1; D may be TRBD2 (7 bases). Trimming pared 6 bases from V and 2 bases from J, leaving 14 bases between. The CDR3 has 15 residues.

This chain uses TRBV7-6 with TRBJ2-1; maybe TRBD2 (6 bases). Trimming cost V 5 bases and J 6 bases, with 14 bases left between them. Germline loops: CDR1 SGHVS, CDR2 FNYEAQ. The CDR3 covers 14 residues. DNA of the CDR3: TGTGCCAGCAGCCGGGACTCAGTACCCAATGAGCAGTTCTTC. It encodes CASSRDSVPNEQFF.

The chain is built from TRBV5-6 and TRBJ1-1; D not resolved. This CDR3 is built from 13 residues. V lost 4 bases, J lost 6 bases, and 13 bases lay in between. CDR1 and CDR2 from the germline V gene are SGHDT and YYEEEE. The CDR3 loop is CASSPVGIPEAFF. CDR3 bases: TGTGCCAGCAGCCCTGTGGGCATACCTGAAGCTTTCTTT.

The chain is built from TRBV12-5 and TRBJ2-1; a possible D gene is TRBD2 (7 bases). V was shortened by 6 bases and J by 5 bases, with 23 bases between the two germline ends. Germline lookup yields CDR1 LGHNT and CDR2 FRNRAP. CDR3 length: 17 amino acids. CDR3 loop: CASGLRGARYRDNEQFF. The CDR3 DNA reads TGTGCTAGTGGCCTTCGGGGGGCCAGATACCGTGACAATGAGCAGTTCTTC.

The chain has TRBV5-4 and TRBJ2-2, with D perhaps matching TRBD1 or TRBD2 (5 bases each). The germline V gene encodes CDR1 SGHNT and CDR2 YYREEE (reference sequence). The V end was cut by 0 bases, the J end by 3 bases, with 15 bases between. The CDR3 is made up of 17 amino acids. CDR3 protein: CASSLAGPTEDTGELFF. CDR3 DNA: TGTGCCAGCAGCTTGGCAGGGCCCACGGAGGACACCGGGGAGCTGTTTTTT.

The rearrangement uses TRBV20-1 and TRBJ1-2; D may be TRBD1 (5 bases). The CDR3 sequence is 12 residues long. Trimming stripped 1 base from V and 6 bases from J, with 9 bases between. Germline lookup yields CDR1 DFQATT and CDR2 SNEGSKA (reference sequence). CDR3 sequence reads: CSARVAGDGYTF. CDR3 in DNA: TGCAGTGCTAGAGTTGCGGGGGATGGCTACACCTTC.

Notes on this clonotype: At one end, the junction sequence differs from germline, possibly due to a read error. The V gene is TRBV14, the J gene TRBJ2-3; maybe TRBD2 (5 bases). Germline V gene lookup returns CDR1 SGHDN and CDR2 FVKESK. This CDR3 has 13 residues. The DNA of the CDR3 is TGTGCCAGCAGCAACCCTAGCAGAGATACGCAGTATTTT. Amino acid sequence: CASSNPSRDTQYF.

This chain joins TRBV2 and TRBJ1-1; D is ambiguous. V lost 4 bases and J 3 bases, leaving 15 bases between the germline ends. CDR3 length: 15 residues. CDR1 and CDR2 from the germline V gene are SNHLY and FYNNEI. The chain's CDR3 is CASSGRRITDTEAFF. The DNA of the CDR3 is TGTGCCAGCAGTGGAAGGCGCATTACGGACACTGAAGCTTTCTTT.

This clonotype was observed a few times. The chain uses TRBV19 and TRBJ1-1; a weak D match, TRBD1 (6 bases). Germline V lookup: CDR1 LNHDA, CDR2 SQIVND (reference sequence). CDR3 length: 15 residues. The V and J ends lost 7 bases and 0 bases respectively, with 15 bases between them. The CDR3 coding sequence is TGTGCCAGTACAGGGGAGGCCCTTATGAACACTGAAGCTTTCTTT. This codes for CASTGEALMNTEAFF. Looking up the rest from reference TRBV19 and TRBJ1-1 gives the full variable domain: DGGITQSPKYLFRKEGQNVTLSCEQNLNHDAMYWYRQDPGQGLRLIYYSQIVNDFQKGDIAEGYSVSREKKESFPLTVTSAQKNPTAFYLCASTGEALMNTEAFFGQGTRLTVV.

This clonotype was found a few times. The chain is built from TRBV2 and TRBJ1-5, with D possibly TRBD1 on 6 matching bases. The length of the CDR3 is 14 residues. Deletions cut 1 base from V and 5 bases from J, with 9 bases between. CDR1 is SNHLY and CDR2 is FYNNEI in the germline V gene. CDR3 nucleotides: TGTGCCAGCAGTGAAGGGGCAGGGGATCAGCCCCAGCATTTT. It yields the protein CASSEGAGDQPQHF.

V gene TRBV5-1 combines with J gene TRBJ2-6; no clear D. The CDR3 runs to 17 residues. Trimming cost V 0 bases and J 0 bases, with 10 bases left between them. Germline values: CDR1 SGHRS, CDR2 YFSETQ. The CDR3 protein is CASSLATMASGANVLTF. The CDR3 DNA reads TGCGCCAGCAGCTTGGCCACAATGGCCTCTGGGGCCAACGTCCTGACTTTC. Drawing the rest from reference TRBV5-1 and TRBJ2-6, the complete variable domain is KAGVTQTPRYLIKTRGQQVTLSCSPISGHRSVSWYQQTPGQGLQFLFEYFSETQRNKGNFPGRFSGRQFSNSRSEMNVSTLELGDSALYLCASSLATMASGANVLTFGAGSRLTVL.

The genes are TRBV7-9 and TRBJ2-3; 13 nucleotides line up with TRBD2. The junction had 8 bases not matched to a gene; V was cut back by 3 bases and J by 5 bases. Germline CDR1 reads SEHNR; CDR2 reads FQNEAQ (reference sequence). This CDR3 spans 17 amino acids. The CDR3 spells CASSLRTSGGILDTQYF. The CDR3 DNA reads as TGTGCCAGCAGCTTGAGGACTAGCGGGGGTATCTTAGATACGCAGTATTTT.

This clonotype was found many times. The chain is built from TRBV7-8 and TRBJ1-1, with 12 bases lining up with TRBD1. CDR3 length: 15 amino acids. Germline CDR1 is SGHVS and CDR2 is FQNEAQ. V was pared by 5 bases and J by 4 bases, with 5 bases of the junction left unmatched. This chain's CDR3 is CASSKGTGGFTEAFF. The CDR3 DNA sequence: TGTGCCAGCAGCAAAGGGACAGGGGGCTTCACTGAAGCTTTCTTT.

This clonotype was counted a few times. The DNA of the CDR3 is TGTGCCAGCAGCTTAGGGTCCTCGGTGGATCGAGCTTTCTTT. Its protein product is CASSLGSSVDRAFF. The chain links TRBV6-1 to TRBJ1-1; D is unresolved. Germline V lookup: CDR1 MNHNS, CDR2 SASEGT. The CDR3 extends over 14 amino acids. V gave up 6 bases and J gave up 10 bases, with 21 bases separating them.

This clonotype was seen a few times. The J gene is TRBJ2-2, the V gene TRBV2; D may match TRBD1 or TRBD2 (6 bases each). This CDR3 spans 15 amino acids. V lost 3 bases, J lost 5 bases, and 13 bases lay in between. Germline CDR1 is SNHLY and CDR2 is FYNNEI. This CDR3 is CASSDPGARTGELFF. CDR3 DNA: TGTGCCAGCAGTGACCCGGGGGCGCGAACCGGGGAGCTGTTTTTT.

The CDR3 protein is CAWRKSSGNTIYF. CDR3 nucleotides: TGTGCCTGGAGGAAGTCCTCTGGAAACACCATATATTTT. The V call is TRBV30, the J call TRBJ1-3; D is unclear. Looked up from germline, CDR1 is GTSNPN and CDR2 is SVGIG (reference sequence). The CDR3 runs 13 residues. V dropped 3 bases and J dropped 0 bases, with 6 bases sitting between them.

The chain links TRBV6-5 to TRBJ1-2, with D perhaps TRBD1 (5 bases). This CDR3 has 14 amino acids. From germline, CDR1 is MNHEY and CDR2 SVGAGI. V lost 0 bases, J lost 7 bases, and 12 bases lay in between. The CDR3 is CASSYSMQGFGYTF. The CDR3 bases are TGTGCCAGCAGTTACTCGATGCAGGGATTTGGCTACACCTTC.

The J gene is TRBJ2-2, the V gene TRBV5-1; TRBD1 or TRBD2 may be the D gene (5 bases each). This CDR3 comprises 14 residues. Germline values: CDR1 SGHRS, CDR2 YFSETQ. Trimming pared 8 bases from V and 0 bases from J, leaving 11 bases between. The CDR3 is CASRDATNTGELFF. CDR3 nucleotide sequence: TGCGCCAGTCGGGACGCCACGAACACCGGGGAGCTGTTTTTT.

This clonotype occurred a few times. The chain has TRBV7-2 and TRBJ2-5, with D perhaps matching TRBD1 (5 bases). This CDR3 has 14 residues. Germline V gene data show CDR1 as SGHTA and CDR2 as FQGNSA. Trimming took off 4 bases at V and 2 bases at J, with 11 bases between the two ends. CDR3 sequence reads: CASSWGAIQETQYF. For the CDR3, the DNA is TGTGCCAGCAGCTGGGGCGCAATTCAAGAGACCCAGTACTTC.

With respect to this clonotype: This may be a read error: a much more frequent sequence differs by one nucleotide. The chain uses TRBV7-2 and TRBJ1-6, with D uncertain. This CDR3 contains 14 residues. Germline V CDR1 and CDR2: SGHTA, FQGNSA. The CDR3 is CASSKDGYNSPFHF. The CDR3 nucleotides are TGTGCCAGCAGCAAAGACGGCTATAATTCACCCTTCCACTTT.

To note about this clonotype: No conserved phenylalanine or tryptophan ends this CDR3, so it is likely a read error. The DNA is left out, because the CDR3 cannot be placed on it with certainty; the CDR3 is given as TCRdb lists it. The rearrangement joins TRBV20-1 to TRBJ2-3. The CDR3 spans 9 amino acids, including both terminal residues. Germline V gene sequence: CDR1 DFQATT, CDR2 SNEGSKA (reference sequence). CDR3 sequence: CSARDQVWL.

For the CDR3, the DNA is TGTGCCAGCAGCTTATGGTGGAACACTGAAGCTTTCTTT. This sequence encodes CASSLWWNTEAFF. V is TRBV7-3 and J is TRBJ1-1; D not certain. V lost 2 bases to trimming and J lost 1 base, with 5 bases between them. The germline V gene encodes CDR1 SGHTA and CDR2 FQGTGA. The CDR3 totals 13 residues.

V gene TRBV27 combines with J gene TRBJ1-5; D call uncertain. Germline loops: CDR1 MNHEY, CDR2 SMNVEV (reference sequence). Trimming left V 6 bases short and J 0 bases short, with 18 bases between. CDR3 size: 17 residues. Written as DNA, the CDR3 is TGTGCCAGCAGCCCATTTACGGCAGAAGTTAGCAATCAGCCCCAGCATTTT. It codes for CASSPFTAEVSNQPQHF.

This chain connects TRBV2 to TRBJ2-5; no definite D call. V lost 6 bases, J lost 2 bases, and 10 bases lay in between. In germline, CDR1 is SNHLY, CDR2 FYNNEI. The CDR3 runs 13 residues. The CDR3 loop reads CASRSMRQETQYF. The DNA of the CDR3 is TGTGCCAGCAGATCCATGAGACAAGAGACCCAGTACTTC.

The chain joins TRBV7-6 to TRBJ1-4; the D is unclear. The CDR3 runs to 14 residues. V was clipped by 1 base and J by 8 bases, with 11 bases between them. Germline CDR1 SGHVS, CDR2 FNYEAQ. The CDR3 sequence is CASSLEGGGEKLFF. The CDR3 DNA is TGTGCCAGCAGCTTAGAAGGAGGAGGAGAAAAACTGTTTTTT.

The chain has TRBV29-1 and TRBJ1-1, with a possible D match to TRBD1 (6 bases). Germline lookup yields CDR1 SQVTM and CDR2 ANQGSEA. The CDR3 is 11 amino acids. With 3 bases removed from V and 10 bases from J, the gap between germline ends came to 12 bases. This CDR3 is CSVDKMGAAFF. The DNA of the CDR3 is TGCAGCGTTGATAAGATGGGGGCAGCTTTCTTT. Drawing the rest from reference TRBV29-1 and TRBJ1-1, the complete variable domain is SAVISQKPSRDICQRGTSLTIQCQVDSQVTMMFWYRQQPGQSLTLIATANQGSEATYESGFVIDKFPISRPNLTFSTLTVSNMSPEDSSIYLCSVDKMGAAFFGQGTRLTVV.

The rearrangement links TRBV5-1 to TRBJ1-2, with TRBD1 matching 9 bases. V lost 5 bases and J lost 6; bases outside the gene matches: 14. Germline loops: CDR1 SGHRS, CDR2 YFSETQ. The CDR3 runs 16 residues. CDR3 nucleotides: TGCGCCAGCAGTTTACAGGGGGCCGTGTATTCAGATGGCTACACCTTC. Residues: CASSLQGAVYSDGYTF.

The chain recombines TRBV5-1 with TRBJ2-3; 8 bases fit TRBD1. V lost 4 bases, J lost 5 bases, and 6 bases stayed unmatched. CDR1 is SGHRS and CDR2 is YFSETQ in the germline V gene. The CDR3 has 14 residues. The CDR3 protein is CASSLNDRGDTQYF. The CDR3 DNA reads TGCGCCAGCAGCCTCAACGACAGGGGAGATACGCAGTATTTT. The full variable domain, completed using reference TRBV5-1 and TRBJ2-3, is KAGVTQTPRYLIKTRGQQVTLSCSPISGHRSVSWYQQTPGQGLQFLFEYFSETQRNKGNFPGRFSGRQFSNSRSEMNVSTLELGDSALYLCASSLNDRGDTQYFGPGTRLTVL.

The gene calls are TRBV27 and TRBJ2-1; D unresolved. The CDR3 has 14 residues. Germline-derived CDR1 and CDR2 are MNHEY and SMNVEV (reference sequence). The V end was cut by 6 bases, the J end by 6 bases, with 15 bases between. The CDR3 spells CASRLDGAANEQFF. The CDR3 DNA reads TGTGCCAGCAGATTAGATGGAGCCGCCAATGAGCAGTTCTTC.

With regard to this clonotype: Since a much larger clone is just one base distant, this may be a read error. The CDR3 here is CASSSVSGTRASYGYTF. CDR3 coding DNA: TGTGCCAGCAGCTCCGTATCAGGGACCAGGGCATCATATGGCTACACCTTC. The chain uses TRBV7-8 and TRBJ1-2, with a possible D match to TRBD1 (5 bases). CDR1 and CDR2 (germline): SGHVS, FQNEAQ. Deletions cut 4 bases from V and 5 bases from J, with 23 bases between. This CDR3 is 17 amino acids long.